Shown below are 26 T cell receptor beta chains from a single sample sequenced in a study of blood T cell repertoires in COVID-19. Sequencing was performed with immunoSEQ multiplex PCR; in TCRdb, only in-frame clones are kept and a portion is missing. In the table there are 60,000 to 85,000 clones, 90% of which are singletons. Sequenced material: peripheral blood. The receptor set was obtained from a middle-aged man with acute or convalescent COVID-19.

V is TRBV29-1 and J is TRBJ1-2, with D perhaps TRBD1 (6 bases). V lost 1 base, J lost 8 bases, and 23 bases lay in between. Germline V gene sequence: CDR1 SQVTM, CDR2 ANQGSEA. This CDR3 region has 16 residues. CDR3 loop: CSVEGPLREGGTGYTF. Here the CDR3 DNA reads TGCAGCGTTGAAGGCCCCCTGCGGGAGGGGGGGACGGGCTACACCTTC.

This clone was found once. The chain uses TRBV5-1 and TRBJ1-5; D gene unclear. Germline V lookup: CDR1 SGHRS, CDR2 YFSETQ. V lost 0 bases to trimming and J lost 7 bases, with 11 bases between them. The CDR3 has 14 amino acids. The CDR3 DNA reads TGCGCCAGCAGCTTGGGCCAAGAGGGACAGCCCCAGCATTTT. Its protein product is CASSLGQEGQPQHF.

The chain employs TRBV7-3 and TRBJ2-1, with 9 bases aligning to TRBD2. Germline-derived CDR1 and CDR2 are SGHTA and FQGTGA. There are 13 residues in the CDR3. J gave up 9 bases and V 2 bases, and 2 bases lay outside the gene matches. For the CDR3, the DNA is TGTGCCAGCAGCTTAGGGACTAGCACTGAGCAGTTCTTC. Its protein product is CASSLGTSTEQFF. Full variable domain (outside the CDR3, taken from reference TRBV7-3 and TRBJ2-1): GAGVSQTPSNKVTEKGKYVELRCDPISGHTALYWYRQSLGQGPEFLIYFQGTGAADDSGLPNDRFFAVRPEGSVSTLKIQRTERGDSAVYLCASSLGTSTEQFFGPGTRLTVL.

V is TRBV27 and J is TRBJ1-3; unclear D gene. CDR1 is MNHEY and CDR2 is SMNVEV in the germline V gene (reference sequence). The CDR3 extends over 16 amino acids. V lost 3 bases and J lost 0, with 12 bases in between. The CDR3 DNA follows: TGTGCCAGCAGTTTTAGCTTCGGGAACTCTGGAAACACCATATATTTT. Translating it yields CASSFSFGNSGNTIYF.

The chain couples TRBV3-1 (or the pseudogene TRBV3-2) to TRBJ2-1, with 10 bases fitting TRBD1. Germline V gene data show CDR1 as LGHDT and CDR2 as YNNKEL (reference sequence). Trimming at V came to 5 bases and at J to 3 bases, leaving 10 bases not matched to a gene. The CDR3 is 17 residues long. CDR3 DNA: TGTGCCAGCAGCTGGAATCCGACAGGGGGCTACTACAATGAGCAGTTCTTC. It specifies CASSWNPTGGYYNEQFF.

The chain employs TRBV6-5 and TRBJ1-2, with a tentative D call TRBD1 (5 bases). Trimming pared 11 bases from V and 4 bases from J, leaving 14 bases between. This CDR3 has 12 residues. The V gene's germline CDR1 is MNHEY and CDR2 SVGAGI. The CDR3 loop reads CAGNTGAYGYTF. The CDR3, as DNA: TGTGCCGGAAATACAGGAGCCTATGGCTACACCTTC.

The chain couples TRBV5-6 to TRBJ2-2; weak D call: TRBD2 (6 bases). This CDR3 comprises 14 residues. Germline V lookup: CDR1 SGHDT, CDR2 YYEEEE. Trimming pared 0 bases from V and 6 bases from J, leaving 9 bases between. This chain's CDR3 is CASSLGPGAGELFF. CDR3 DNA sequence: TGTGCCAGCAGCTTGGGCCCGGGAGCCGGGGAGCTGTTTTTT. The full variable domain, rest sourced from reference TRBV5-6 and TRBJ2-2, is DAGVTQSPTHLIKTRGQQVTLRCSPKSGHDTVSWYQQALGQGPQFIFQYYEEEERQRGNFPDRFSGHQFPNYSSELNVNALLLGDSALYLCASSLGPGAGELFFGEGSRLTVL.

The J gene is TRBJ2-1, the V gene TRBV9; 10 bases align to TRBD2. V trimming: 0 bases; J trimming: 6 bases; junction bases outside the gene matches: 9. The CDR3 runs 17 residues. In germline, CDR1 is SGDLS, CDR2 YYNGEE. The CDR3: CASSVVAGLAFPNEQFF. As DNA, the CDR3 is TGTGCCAGCAGCGTAGTCGCGGGACTAGCGTTTCCCAATGAGCAGTTCTTC.

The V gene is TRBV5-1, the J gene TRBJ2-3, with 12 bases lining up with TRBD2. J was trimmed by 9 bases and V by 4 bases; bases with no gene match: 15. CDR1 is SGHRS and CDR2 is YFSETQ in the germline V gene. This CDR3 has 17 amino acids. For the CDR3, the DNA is TGCGCCAGCAGCGGCGGGCTAGCGGGAGGGTTTTTGGACACGCAGTATTTT. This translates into CASSGGLAGGFLDTQYF.

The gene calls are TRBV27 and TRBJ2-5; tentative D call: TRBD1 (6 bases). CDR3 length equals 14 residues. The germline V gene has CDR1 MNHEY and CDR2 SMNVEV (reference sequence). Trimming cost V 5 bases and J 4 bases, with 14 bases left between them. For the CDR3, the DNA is TGTGCCAGCAGTCTTTATACAGGGTTAGAGACCCAGTACTTC. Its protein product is CASSLYTGLETQYF.

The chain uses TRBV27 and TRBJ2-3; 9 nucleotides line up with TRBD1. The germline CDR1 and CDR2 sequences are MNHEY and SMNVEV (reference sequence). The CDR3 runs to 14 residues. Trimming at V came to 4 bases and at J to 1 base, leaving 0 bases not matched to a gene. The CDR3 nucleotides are TGTGCCAGCAGTTGGACAGGGGGCACAGATACGCAGTATTTT. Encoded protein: CASSWTGGTDTQYF.

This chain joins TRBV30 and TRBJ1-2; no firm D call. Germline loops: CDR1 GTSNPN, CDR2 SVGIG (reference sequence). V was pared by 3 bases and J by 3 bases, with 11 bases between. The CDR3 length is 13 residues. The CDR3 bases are TGTGCCTGGAGGGAGGCTTCGGACTATGGCTACACCTTC. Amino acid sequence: CAWREASDYGYTF. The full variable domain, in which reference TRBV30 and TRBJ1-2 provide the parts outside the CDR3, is SQTIHQWPATLVQPVGSPLSLECTVEGTSNPNLYWYRQAAGRGLQLLFYSVGIGQISSEVPQNLSASRPQDRQFILSSKKLLLSDSGFYLCAWREASDYGYTFGSGTRLTVV.

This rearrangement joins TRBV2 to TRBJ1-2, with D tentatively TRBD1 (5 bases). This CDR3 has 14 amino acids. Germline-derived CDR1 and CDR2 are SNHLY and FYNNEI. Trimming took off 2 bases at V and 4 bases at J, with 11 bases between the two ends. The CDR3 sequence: CASSERGSSYGYTF. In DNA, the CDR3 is TGTGCCAGCAGTGAAAGGGGCAGTTCCTATGGCTACACCTTC.

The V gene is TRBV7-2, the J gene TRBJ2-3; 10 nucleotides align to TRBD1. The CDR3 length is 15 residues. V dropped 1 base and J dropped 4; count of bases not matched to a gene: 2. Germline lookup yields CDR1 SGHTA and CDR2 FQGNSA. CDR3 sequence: CASSLGDRGPDTQYF. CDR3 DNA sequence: TGTGCCAGCAGCTTAGGAGACAGGGGGCCAGATACGCAGTATTTT.

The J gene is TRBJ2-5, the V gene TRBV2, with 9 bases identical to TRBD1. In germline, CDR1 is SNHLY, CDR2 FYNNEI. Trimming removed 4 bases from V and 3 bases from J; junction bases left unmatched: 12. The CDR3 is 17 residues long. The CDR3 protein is CASSVAPGTGRKETQYF. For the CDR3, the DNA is TGTGCCAGCAGTGTTGCCCCCGGGACAGGGCGGAAAGAGACCCAGTACTTC.

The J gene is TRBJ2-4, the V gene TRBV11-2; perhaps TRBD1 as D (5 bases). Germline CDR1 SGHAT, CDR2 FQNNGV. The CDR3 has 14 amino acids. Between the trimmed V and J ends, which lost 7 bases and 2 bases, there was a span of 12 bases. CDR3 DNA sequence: TGTGCCAGCATCCCTAGGGGCCCCAAAAACATTCAGTACTTC. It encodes CASIPRGPKNIQYF.

The CDR3 DNA reads as TGTGCCTGGCAGACAGGGTTGGGGACCGGGGAGCTGTTTTTT. Translated, it gives CAWQTGLGTGELFF. The chain uses TRBV30 and TRBJ2-2; 7 bases align to TRBD1. The CDR3 loop spans 14 amino acids. The V and J ends lost 5 bases and 5 bases, in that order; junction bases with no gene match: 8. The germline CDR1 and CDR2 sequences are GTSNPN and SVGIG (reference sequence).

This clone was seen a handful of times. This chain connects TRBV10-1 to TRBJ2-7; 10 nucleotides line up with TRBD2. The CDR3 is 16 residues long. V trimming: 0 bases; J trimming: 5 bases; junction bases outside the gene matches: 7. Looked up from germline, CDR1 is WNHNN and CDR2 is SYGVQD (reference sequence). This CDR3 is CASSESGLAARNEQYF. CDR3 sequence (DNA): TGCGCCAGCAGTGAGTCTGGACTAGCGGCCAGGAACGAGCAGTACTTC.

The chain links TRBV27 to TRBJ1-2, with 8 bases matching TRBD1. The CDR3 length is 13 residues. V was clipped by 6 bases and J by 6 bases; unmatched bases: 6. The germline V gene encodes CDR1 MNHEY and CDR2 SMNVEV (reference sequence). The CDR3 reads CASRSQGGHGYTF. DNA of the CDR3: TGTGCCAGCAGATCACAGGGGGGTCATGGCTACACCTTC.

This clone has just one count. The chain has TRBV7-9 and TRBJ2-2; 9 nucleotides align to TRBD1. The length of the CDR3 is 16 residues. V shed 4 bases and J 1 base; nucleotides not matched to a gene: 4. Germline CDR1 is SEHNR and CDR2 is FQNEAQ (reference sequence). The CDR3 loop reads CASSSRTGENTGELFF. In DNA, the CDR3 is TGTGCCAGCAGCTCCCGGACAGGGGAGAACACCGGGGAGCTGTTTTTT. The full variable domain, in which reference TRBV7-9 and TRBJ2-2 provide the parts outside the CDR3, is DTGVSQNPRHKITKRGQNVTFRCDPISEHNRLYWYRQTLGQGPEFLTYFQNEAQLEKSRLLSDRFSAERPKGSFSTLEIQRTEQGDSAMYLCASSSRTGENTGELFFGEGSRLTVL.

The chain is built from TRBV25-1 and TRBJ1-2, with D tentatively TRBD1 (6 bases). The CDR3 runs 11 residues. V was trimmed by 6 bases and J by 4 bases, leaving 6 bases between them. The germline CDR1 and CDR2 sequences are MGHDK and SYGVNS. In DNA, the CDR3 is TGTGCCAGCAGGGACAGCTATGGCTACACCTTC. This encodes CASRDSYGYTF.

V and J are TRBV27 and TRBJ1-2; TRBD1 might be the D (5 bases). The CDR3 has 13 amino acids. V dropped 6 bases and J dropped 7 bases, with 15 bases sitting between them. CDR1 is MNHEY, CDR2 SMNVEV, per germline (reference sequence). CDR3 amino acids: CASSQGPLLGYTF. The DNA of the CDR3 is TGTGCCAGCAGCCAGGGTCCTCTTCTTGGCTACACCTTC.

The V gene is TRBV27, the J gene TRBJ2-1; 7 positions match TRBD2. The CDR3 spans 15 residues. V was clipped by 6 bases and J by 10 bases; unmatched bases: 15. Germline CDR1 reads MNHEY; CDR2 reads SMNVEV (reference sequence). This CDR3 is CASSMAASGLREQFF. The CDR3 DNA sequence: TGTGCCAGCAGCATGGCGGCTAGCGGACTACGAGAGCAGTTCTTC.

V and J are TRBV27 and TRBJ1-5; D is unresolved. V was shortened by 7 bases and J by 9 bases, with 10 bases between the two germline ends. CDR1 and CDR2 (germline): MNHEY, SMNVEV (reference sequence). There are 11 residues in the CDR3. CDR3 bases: TGTGCCAGCAAGTCCGAGGGGCCCCAGCATTTT. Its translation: CASKSEGPQHF.

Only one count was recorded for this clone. The CDR3: CATSDMTGTRGNEQFF. DNA of the CDR3: TGTGCCACCAGTGACATGACAGGGACACGAGGAAATGAGCAGTTCTTC. The chain joins TRBV24-1 to TRBJ2-1; 7 positions match TRBD1. Unmatched junction bases numbered 12, after V lost 4 bases and J lost 7 bases. The CDR3 consists of 16 residues. CDR1 and CDR2 from the germline V gene are KGHDR and SFDVKD.

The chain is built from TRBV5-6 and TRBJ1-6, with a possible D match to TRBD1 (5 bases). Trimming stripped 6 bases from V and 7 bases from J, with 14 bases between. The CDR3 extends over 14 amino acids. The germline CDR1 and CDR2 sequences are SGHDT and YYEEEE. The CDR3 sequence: CASTTGFFNSPLHF. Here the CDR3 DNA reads TGTGCCAGCACAACAGGATTTTTCAATTCACCCCTCCACTTT.